The clone carrying this T cell receptor (beta chain) was observed once. These data belong to a study of monozygotic twins with cystic fibrosis. Profiling relied on immunoSEQ multiplex PCR, and the TCRdb table lists in-frame clones only, not all of them. The table lists tens of thousands of clones, about 93% of them singletons. V was shortened by 5 bases and J by 5 bases, with 27 bases between the two germline ends. CDR3 length equals 18 residues. Germline assignment: CDR1 SGHTA and CDR2 FQGNSA. The sequence was collected from a boy between 2 and 10 years old with cystic fibrosis. The rearrangement joins TRBV7-2 to TRBJ1-1; the D is unclear. Input material: blood. This CDR3 reads CASSTTAQSLRVGTEAFF. DNA for the CDR3: TGTGCCAGCAGCACCACAGCCCAGTCTCTACGGGTAGGGACTGAAGCTTTCTTT.